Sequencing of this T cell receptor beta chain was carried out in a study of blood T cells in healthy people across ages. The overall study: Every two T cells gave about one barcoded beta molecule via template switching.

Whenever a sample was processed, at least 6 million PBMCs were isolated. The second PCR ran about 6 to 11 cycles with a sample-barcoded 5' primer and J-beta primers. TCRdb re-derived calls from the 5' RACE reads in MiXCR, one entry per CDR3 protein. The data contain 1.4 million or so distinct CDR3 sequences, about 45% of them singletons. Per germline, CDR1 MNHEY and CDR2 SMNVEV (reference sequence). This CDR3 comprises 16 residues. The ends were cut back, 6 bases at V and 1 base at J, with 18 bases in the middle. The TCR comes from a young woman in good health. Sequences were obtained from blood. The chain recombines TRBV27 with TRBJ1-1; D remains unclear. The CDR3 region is CASSSTPTSTNTEAFF. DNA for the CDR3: TGTGCCAGCAGCTCGACCCCGACAAGTACGAACACTGAAGCTTTCTTT.